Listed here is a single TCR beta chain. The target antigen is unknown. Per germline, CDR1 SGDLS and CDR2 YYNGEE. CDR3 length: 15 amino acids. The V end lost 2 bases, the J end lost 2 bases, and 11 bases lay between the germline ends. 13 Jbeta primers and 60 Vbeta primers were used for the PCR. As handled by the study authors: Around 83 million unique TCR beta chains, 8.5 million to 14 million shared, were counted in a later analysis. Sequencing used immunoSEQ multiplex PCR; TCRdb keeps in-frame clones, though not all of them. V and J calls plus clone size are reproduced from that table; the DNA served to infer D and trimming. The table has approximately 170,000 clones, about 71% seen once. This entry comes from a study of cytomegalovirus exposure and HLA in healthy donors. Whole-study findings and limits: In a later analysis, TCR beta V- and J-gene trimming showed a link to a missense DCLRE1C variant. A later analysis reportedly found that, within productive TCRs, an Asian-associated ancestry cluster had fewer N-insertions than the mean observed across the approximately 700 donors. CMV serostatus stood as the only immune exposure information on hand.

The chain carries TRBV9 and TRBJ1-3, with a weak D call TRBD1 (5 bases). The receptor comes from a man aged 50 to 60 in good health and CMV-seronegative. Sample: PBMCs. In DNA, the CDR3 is TGTGCCAGCAGCGTCCAGTGGGGGGCTGGAAACACCATATATTTT. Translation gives CASSVQWGAGNTIYF. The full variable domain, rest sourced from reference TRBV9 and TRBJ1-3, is DSGVTQTPKHLITATGQRVTLRCSPRSGDLSVYWYQQSLDQGLQFLIQYYNGEERAKGNILERFSAQQFPDLHSELNLSSLELGDSALYFCASSVQWGAGNTIYFGEGSWLTVV.